The 17 T cell receptor beta chains below were found in one sample sequenced in a study of lymphopenia after photon versus proton radiotherapy. The table came from immunoSEQ multiplex PCR; TCRdb's copy has only in-frame clones and leaves some out. The table has about 160,000 clones, roughly nine tenths seen once. The sample in question was peripheral blood, obtained from a patient treated with photon-based radiotherapy. These receptors were taken from a man aged 45-65 years with gastric cancer.

This chain joins TRBV4-1 and TRBJ2-3, with 11 bases identical to TRBD2. V lost 3 bases to trimming and J lost 7 bases; unmatched junction nucleotides: 12. Germline V gene data show CDR1 as MGHRA and CDR2 as YSYEKL. CDR3 length: 17 residues. DNA of the CDR3: TGCGCCAGCAGCCATCCGGGACTAGCGGCAAGTACAAATACGCAGTATTTT. Protein: CASSHPGLAASTNTQYF.

The chain uses TRBV4-2 and TRBJ1-4, with 9 bases that match TRBD1. The V and J ends lost 3 bases and 7 bases, in that order; junction bases with no gene match: 6. CDR1 and CDR2 from the germline V gene are LGHNA and YNFKEQ. The CDR3 runs to 15 residues. CDR3 DNA: TGTGCCAGCAGCCAGGGACAGGGCGGTAGTGAAAAACTGTTTTTT. This translates into CASSQGQGGSEKLFF.

A remark on this clone: At one boundary the junction diverges from the germline segment, which might be a read error. This sequence joins TRBV5-4 and TRBJ2-3; 12 nucleotides line up with TRBD2. The germline CDR1 and CDR2 sequences are SGHNT and YYREEE (reference sequence). The CDR3 has 12 residues. Here the CDR3 reads CASSLASGRATF. In nucleotides, the CDR3 is TGTGCCAGCAGCTTGGCTAGCGGGAGGGCTACCTTT.

V is TRBV28 and J is TRBJ2-3, with D perhaps TRBD1 (6 bases). The CDR3 is 16 residues long. Germline V CDR1 and CDR2: MDHEN, SYDVKM. Trimming left V 6 bases short and J 2 bases short, with 18 bases between. The DNA of the CDR3 is TGTGCCAGCAGGCCACAGGGTACCCATAACACAGATACGCAGTATTTT. Its translation is CASRPQGTHNTDTQYF.

This clone was seen just once. The V call is TRBV30, the J call TRBJ2-2, with TRBD2 matching over 8 bases. Germline V lookup: CDR1 GTSNPN, CDR2 SVGIG (reference sequence). The CDR3 consists of 14 residues. Unmatched junction bases numbered 4, after V lost 3 bases and J lost 4 bases. CDR3 nucleotides: TGTGCCTGGAGACTAGCGGACCTCACCGGGGAGCTGTTTTTT. Its translation: CAWRLADLTGELFF.

In the case of this clone: This CDR3 is also generated by other DNA sequences in the sample. The V call is TRBV7-2, the J call TRBJ2-6, with D hard to call. Germline CDR1 reads SGHTA; CDR2 reads FQGNSA. The V and J ends lost 2 bases and 1 base respectively, with 6 bases between them. This CDR3 spans 15 amino acids. The CDR3 spells CASSLRSSGANVLTF. DNA for the CDR3: TGTGCCAGCAGCTTAAGGAGTTCTGGGGCCAACGTCCTGACTTTC.

The chain uses TRBV6-1 and TRBJ2-7; 13 nucleotides agree with TRBD2. Germline CDR1 MNHNS, CDR2 SASEGT. The CDR3 is made up of 18 amino acids. The V gene end was trimmed by 1 base and the J gene end by 4 bases; junction bases not matched to a gene: 10. CDR3 coding DNA: TGTGCCAGCAGTGAAGAGGATGGGGGACTAGCGGGAAGATACGAGCAGTACTTC. As protein: CASSEEDGGLAGRYEQYF.

The chain is built from TRBV9 and TRBJ1-2; D is possibly TRBD1 (6 bases). Deletions cut 0 bases from V and 7 bases from J, with 10 bases between. Germline CDR1 SGDLS, CDR2 YYNGEE. The CDR3 spans 13 residues. The CDR3 spells CASSVEGVRGYTF. The DNA for the CDR3 is TGTGCCAGCAGCGTAGAGGGGGTACGTGGCTACACCTTC.

J is TRBJ2-1 and V is TRBV27, with a possible D match to TRBD2 (6 bases). V lost 6 bases to trimming and J lost 7 bases, with 13 bases between them. This CDR3 spans 13 amino acids. Germline values: CDR1 MNHEY, CDR2 SMNVEV (reference sequence). The CDR3 protein is CASSPGLRNEQFF. CDR3 sequence (DNA): TGTGCCAGCAGCCCGGGACTCAGAAATGAGCAGTTCTTC.

The gene calls are TRBV5-1 and TRBJ2-7; D perhaps matches TRBD2 (6 bases). V was shortened by 4 bases and J by 4 bases, with 21 bases between the two germline ends. CDR3 length equals 16 residues. Germline loops: CDR1 SGHRS, CDR2 YFSETQ. The CDR3 reads CASSPNSYGSGYEQYF. The CDR3 bases are TGCGCCAGCAGCCCCAATTCTTACGGGAGCGGGTACGAGCAGTACTTC.

V is TRBV2 and J is TRBJ2-7; 7 bases line up with TRBD2. Germline V gene data show CDR1 as SNHLY and CDR2 as FYNNEI. The CDR3 is made up of 14 amino acids. V gave up 6 bases and J gave up 3 bases; unmatched junction bases: 8. CDR3 protein: CASRERGSNYEQYF. As DNA, the CDR3 is TGTGCCAGCAGGGAGCGCGGGAGTAACTACGAGCAGTACTTC.

This chain connects TRBV6-1 to TRBJ1-1; the D gene is possibly TRBD1 (6 bases). Germline CDR1 is MNHNS and CDR2 is SASEGT. This CDR3 has 18 amino acids. Trimming left V 4 bases short and J 1 base short, with 22 bases between. The chain's CDR3 is CASSVRGTPGGWNTEAFF. The CDR3 DNA sequence: TGTGCCAGCAGTGTGAGAGGGACACCGGGTGGTTGGAACACTGAAGCTTTCTTT.

The chain recombines TRBV4-1 with TRBJ2-6; unclear D gene. CDR3 length: 15 amino acids. Trimming stripped 4 bases from V and 0 bases from J, with 7 bases between. The V gene's germline CDR1 is MGHRA and CDR2 YSYEKL. CDR3 coding DNA: TGCGCCAGCAGCCTATTGAGCTCTGGGGCCAACGTCCTGACTTTC. It yields the protein CASSLLSSGANVLTF.

The V and J genes are TRBV25-1 and TRBJ1-2; unclear D gene. This CDR3 comprises 15 residues. Germline loops: CDR1 MGHDK, CDR2 SYGVNS. V shed 3 bases and J shed 2 bases, with 13 bases lying between them. The CDR3 loop is CASSDQAASNYGYTF. CDR3 DNA: TGTGCCAGCAGTGATCAGGCGGCTTCCAACTATGGCTACACCTTC.

The V call is TRBV5-1, the J call TRBJ2-7; D unresolved. CDR1 and CDR2 (germline): SGHRS, YFSETQ. The length of the CDR3 is 14 residues. V was trimmed by 0 bases and J by 0 bases, leaving 7 bases between them. The CDR3 loop reads CASSLAGSSYEQYF. The CDR3 DNA follows: TGCGCCAGCAGCTTGGCAGGTAGCTCCTACGAGCAGTACTTC.

This clone is a singleton in its sample. The rearrangement links TRBV5-1 to TRBJ1-3; D gene unclear. The germline gives CDR1 SGHRS, CDR2 YFSETQ. The CDR3 length is 15 residues. The V end was cut by 2 bases, the J end by 0 bases, with 9 bases between. This CDR3 is CASSLTDYSGNTIYF. The CDR3, as DNA: TGCGCCAGCAGCTTAACAGATTACTCTGGAAACACCATATATTTT.

V usage is TRBV29-1 and J usage is TRBJ1-2; 7 bases line up with TRBD1. Germline V gene lookup returns CDR1 SQVTM and CDR2 ANQGSEA. This CDR3 has 14 amino acids. The ends lost 3 bases at V and 0 bases at J; junction bases unmatched: 4. The chain's CDR3 is CSVEGTAANYGYTF. CDR3 nucleotide sequence: TGCAGCGTTGAGGGGACAGCGGCTAACTATGGCTACACCTTC.